Listed below are T cell receptor beta chains from one sample, sequenced in a study of T-cell memory formation after mild COVID-19. TCRdb recomputed calls from the 5' RACE reads with MiXCR, one row per CDR3 protein. The repertoire holds fewer than 500,000 distinct CDR3 sequences, with roughly 25% as singletons. Sequencing used PBMCs or a T cell subset sorted from them (not recorded which). The origin of the receptors is an adult woman who had mild COVID-19 (a few samples of this study predate the infection). Cell type and time point are not known. Both conserved end residues are part of each CDR3. D genes are given only for firm matches. Clone sizes are given selectively: once, few, many, or a class where the clone is expanded.

d_call: TRBD2
j_call: TRBJ2-1
v_call: TRBV19
clone_size: few
cdr3_aa: CATFGLAPYNEQFF
cdr3_nt: TGTGCCACCTTCGGACTAGCGCCATACAATGAGCAGTTCTTC

d_call: -
j_call: TRBJ2-7
v_call: TRBV4-2
clone_size: -
cdr3_aa: CASSQVAGQFSSYEQYF
cdr3_nt: TGTGCCAGCAGTCAAGTAGCTGGACAGTTCAGCTCCTACGAGCAGTACTTC

d_call: TRBD1
j_call: TRBJ1-2
v_call: TRBV19
clone_size: -
cdr3_aa: CASSSTGTGSFGYTF
cdr3_nt: TGTGCCAGTAGTTCAACCGGGACAGGCTCCTTTGGCTACACCTTC

d_call: -
j_call: TRBJ2-3
v_call: TRBV4-3
clone_size: -
cdr3_aa: CASSQDWSRGVDTQYF
cdr3_nt: TGCGCCAGCAGCCAAGACTGGAGCAGGGGAGTGGATACGCAGTATTTT

d_call: -
j_call: TRBJ2-3
v_call: TRBV5-1
clone_size: -
cdr3_aa: CASRLGSGTDTQYF
cdr3_nt: TGCGCCAGCAGACTCGGCTCAGGCACAGATACGCAGTATTTT

d_call: -
j_call: TRBJ2-3
v_call: TRBV15
clone_size: -
cdr3_aa: CATSRGDTTDTQYF
cdr3_nt: TGTGCCACCAGCAGAGGGGACACGACAGATACGCAGTATTTT

d_call: TRBD2
j_call: TRBJ2-1
v_call: TRBV24-1
clone_size: -
cdr3_aa: CATSDSGSKHEQFF
cdr3_nt: TGTGCCACCAGTGATAGCGGGAGTAAACATGAGCAGTTCTTC

d_call: -
j_call: TRBJ2-7
v_call: TRBV12-3/TRBV12-4
clone_size: -
cdr3_aa: CASSYPRYPYEQYF
cdr3_nt: TGTGCCAGCAGTTACCCACGATATCCCTACGAGCAGTACTTC

d_call: -
j_call: TRBJ1-3
v_call: TRBV2
clone_size: -
cdr3_aa: CASSDRGRSGNTIYF
cdr3_nt: TGTGCCAGCAGTGACAGGGGCCGCTCTGGAAACACCATATATTTT

d_call: TRBD2
j_call: TRBJ2-5
v_call: TRBV12-3/TRBV12-4
clone_size: few
cdr3_aa: CASSLERGHQETQYF
cdr3_nt: TGTGCCAGCAGTTTAGAGCGGGGGCACCAAGAGACCCAGTACTTC

d_call: -
j_call: TRBJ2-6
v_call: TRBV12-3/TRBV12-4
clone_size: -
cdr3_aa: CASTKRSGANVLTF
cdr3_nt: TGTGCCAGCACCAAACGCTCTGGGGCCAACGTCCTGACTTTC

d_call: TRBD1
j_call: TRBJ1-6
v_call: TRBV2
clone_size: few
cdr3_aa: CASSERTGVLNSPLHF
cdr3_nt: TGTGCCAGCAGTGAACGGACAGGGGTCCTGAATTCACCCCTCCACTTT

d_call: -
j_call: TRBJ2-1
v_call: TRBV7-2
clone_size: -
cdr3_aa: CASSPLGGATSYNEQFF
cdr3_nt: TGTGCCAGCAGCCCGCTAGGGGGAGCGACGTCCTACAATGAGCAGTTCTTC

d_call: -
j_call: TRBJ2-2
v_call: TRBV12-3/TRBV12-4
clone_size: -
cdr3_aa: CASRQIANTGELFF
cdr3_nt: TGTGCCAGCCGTCAAATAGCGAACACCGGGGAGCTGTTTTTT